This T cell receptor (beta chain) derives from a study of blood T cell repertoires in COVID-19. The authors' processing: Amplifying reference gene primers gave estimates of nucleated cell counts. Using immunoSEQ multiplex PCR, the repertoire was profiled, and TCRdb retains in-frame clones only, with some absent. V, J and clone size are taken as reported in that table, and D and trimming were inferred from the DNA itself. The sample yields over 50,000 clones, around 90% seen once. The sequenced sample was peripheral blood. This clonotype originated in a woman aged 60 to 75 with active or convalescent COVID-19.

CDR3: CASSLDRGLVGTQYF. CDR3 nucleotide sequence: TGTGCCAGCAGCTTGGACAGGGGGCTCGTCGGGACCCAGTACTTC. The V gene is TRBV14, the J gene TRBJ2-5, with 11 nucleotides matching TRBD1. Germline CDR1 and CDR2: SGHDN and FVKESK. The CDR3 totals 15 residues. The ends lost 5 bases at V and 7 bases at J; junction bases unmatched: 9.